This is a list of T cell receptor beta chains from one sample in a study of identical twins. TCRdb ran MiXCR on the 5' RACE reads and lists one entry per CDR3 protein. Among more than 250,000 distinct CDR3 sequences listed, about 8.1% were seen once. The sample also formed part of further work on yellow fever vaccine responses in identical twins.

Sequencing was performed on memory (CD45RO+) T cells sorted from blood. The origin of the receptors is a woman aged 18-35 years in good health. Both conserved end residues are part of each CDR3. Fields, in order: V gene, CDR3 protein.

TRBV7-9,CASSLGVRPERTF
TRBV29-1,CSVAPAYSGNTIYF
TRBV28,CASSWGAQKLFF
TRBV6-1,CASMDRGLYGYTF
TRBV7-9,CASSLMGEKTGPFVYTF
TRBV2,CASGTRYEQYF
TRBV20-1,CSGRDRVTTEAFF
TRBV27,CASSFNGKNYGYTF
TRBV20-1,CSARGPFKAGSYNEQFF
TRBV20-1,CSAREGLGKNIQYF
TRBV5-8,CASSQRTGNTGELFF
TRBV6-5,CASSYSYLNTGELFF
TRBV2,CASSTTDYQETQYF
TRBV5-4,CASSLLPLAGGTDTQYF
TRBV11-2,CASSLGSYNEQFF
TRBV19,CASTADQETQYF
TRBV19,CASSPSGVLNEQFF